This TCR beta chain was profiled in a study of cytomegalovirus exposure and HLA in healthy donors. Study results and caveats: Most TCR sequences were rare, but some public TCRs occurred in many donors. Confirmation was obtained in vitro that three CMV-associated chains are specific for CMV antigens.

On this clone: Antigen specificity is unknown.

This CDR3 spans 14 amino acids. Germline loops: CDR1 SGHVS, CDR2 FNYEAQ. V was trimmed by 0 bases and J by 8 bases, leaving 11 bases between them. Among the 120 subjects of the validation cohort, separate from the approximately 660-subject first cohort, were the donors. The data were produced by immunoSEQ multiplex PCR, yet TCRdb's version contains in-frame clones alone and is incomplete. In the table there are 100,000 to 150,000 clones, about 85% of which are singletons. The specimen sequenced was PBMCs. This chain joins TRBV7-6 and TRBJ2-1; weak D call: TRBD2 (7 bases). The receptor's source is a man between 18 and 35 years old in good health and CMV-seropositive. CDR3 residues: CASSLAGGPHEQFF. CDR3 nucleotides: TGTGCCAGCAGCTTAGCGGGGGGGCCCCATGAGCAGTTCTTC.